In its sample, the clone carrying this T cell receptor beta chain was seen a few times. No antigen is known for it. Separate cDNA molecules each had unique molecular identifiers attached to them. TCRdb itself ran the 5' RACE reads through MiXCR, one entry per CDR3 protein. This table has more than 90,000 distinct CDR3 sequences, roughly 13% appearing once. The data were obtained in a study of early T cells in non-severe SARS-CoV-2 infection. Findings and caveats of the study: Database matching using VDJdb favored anti-spike CD8 responses, with private and CD4 specificities left missing.

This CDR3 is 14 amino acids long. CDR1 and CDR2 from the germline V gene are DFQATT and SNEGSKA (reference sequence). Trimming at V came to 3 bases and at J to 4 bases, leaving 7 bases not matched to a gene. Sequencing input: whole blood. V and J are TRBV20-1 and TRBJ1-2; 8 bases are shared with TRBD1. The clonotype comes from an adult who was a healthcare worker with PCR-confirmed SARS-CoV-2 infection or an uninfected control (not recorded which). Written as DNA, the CDR3 is TGCAGTGCTAGTCACGCAGGGGGCCCCTATGGCTACACCTTC. Its translation: CSASHAGGPYGYTF.